Here is one T cell receptor beta chain with its context. Its cognate antigen is unknown. The entry originates in a study of CD8 T cells in ankylosing spondylitis. The CDR3 runs 13 residues. Germline values: CDR1 SGHRS, CDR2 YFSETQ. V was trimmed by 2 bases and J by 2 bases, leaving 8 bases between them. Molecular-barcoded quantitative 5'-RACE produced these TCR beta libraries. Using its own MiXCR run on the 5' RACE reads, TCRdb lists one record per CDR3 protein. The sample records around 330,000 distinct CDR3 sequences, around 10% being singletons. General study results and limits: Characteristic, it appeared, of ankylosing spondylitis blood was a TCR beta motif of roughly eight highly homologous variants. Those disease-linked clones were CD8+; they were also relatively rare in peripheral blood.

V is TRBV5-1 and J is TRBJ2-7; tentative D call: TRBD1 (5 bases). The clonotype was recovered from a female donor with ankylosing spondylitis or in good health (not recorded which). The sample comprised blood, either unsorted or a sorted T cell fraction (not recorded which). The CDR3 sequence is CASSFATAYEQYF. For the CDR3, the DNA is TGCGCCAGCAGCTTCGCGACAGCCTACGAGCAGTACTTC.